This T cell receptor beta chain was observed in a study of identical twins. Study-level points and caveats: High-abundance cord blood beta clonotypes had fewer insertions; memory repertoires showed none.

The length of the CDR3 is 13 residues. Germline-derived CDR1 and CDR2 are MDHEN and SYDVKM. V was pared by 5 bases and J by 5 bases, with 10 bases between. Turning to this clonotype: Antigen specificity is unknown.

Template switching created a universal primer site, and the cDNA included unique molecular identifiers. From the 5' RACE reads, TCRdb called clonotypes with MiXCR, one entry per CDR3 protein. Found here are 700,000 or so distinct CDR3 sequences, less than 10% of them singletons; the top ten hold 0.75% to 1%. These data were also reused for a study on yellow fever vaccine responses in identical twins.

The clonotype comes from a woman between 18 and 30 years old in good health. The sequencing input was PBMCs. The genes are TRBV28 and TRBJ2-1; unclear D gene. The CDR3 DNA sequence: TGTGCCAGCAGTATTAGCACGAACAATGAGCAGTTCTTC. Amino acid sequence: CASSISTNNEQFF.